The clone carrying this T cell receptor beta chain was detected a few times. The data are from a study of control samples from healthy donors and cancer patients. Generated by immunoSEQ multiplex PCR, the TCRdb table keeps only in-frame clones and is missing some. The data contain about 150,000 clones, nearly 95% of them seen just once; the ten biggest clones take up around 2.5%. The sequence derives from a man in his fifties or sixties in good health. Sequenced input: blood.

CDR3 nucleotide sequence: TGTGCCAGCAGTTTCGGACCGAATGAAAAACTGTTTTTT. Its translation is CASSFGPNEKLFF. The chain is built from TRBV27 and TRBJ1-4; D remains ambiguous. Trimming cost V 3 bases and J 5 bases, with 7 bases left between them. The CDR3 spans 13 residues. Germline CDR1 is MNHEY and CDR2 is SMNVEV (reference sequence).